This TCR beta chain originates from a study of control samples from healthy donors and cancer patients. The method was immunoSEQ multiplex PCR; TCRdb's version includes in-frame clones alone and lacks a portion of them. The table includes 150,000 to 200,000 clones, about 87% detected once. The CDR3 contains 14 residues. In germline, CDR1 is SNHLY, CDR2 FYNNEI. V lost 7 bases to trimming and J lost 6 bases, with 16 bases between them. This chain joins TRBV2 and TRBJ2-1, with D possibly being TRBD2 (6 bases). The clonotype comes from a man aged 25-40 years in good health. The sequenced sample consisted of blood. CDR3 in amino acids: CASKRELAFNEQFF. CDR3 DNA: TGTGCCAGCAAGCGAGAACTAGCTTTCAATGAGCAGTTCTTC.